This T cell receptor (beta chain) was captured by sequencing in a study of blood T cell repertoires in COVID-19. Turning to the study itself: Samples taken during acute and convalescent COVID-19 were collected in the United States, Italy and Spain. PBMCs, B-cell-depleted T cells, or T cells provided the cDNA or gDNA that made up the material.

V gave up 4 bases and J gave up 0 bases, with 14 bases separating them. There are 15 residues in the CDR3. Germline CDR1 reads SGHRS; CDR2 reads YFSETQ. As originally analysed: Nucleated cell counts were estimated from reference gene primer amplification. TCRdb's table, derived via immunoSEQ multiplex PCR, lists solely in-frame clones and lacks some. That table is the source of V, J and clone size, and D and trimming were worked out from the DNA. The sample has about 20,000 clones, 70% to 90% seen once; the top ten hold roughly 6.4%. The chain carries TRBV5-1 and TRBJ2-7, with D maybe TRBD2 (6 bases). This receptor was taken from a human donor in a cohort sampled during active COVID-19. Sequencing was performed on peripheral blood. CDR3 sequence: CASSPRDASSYEQYF. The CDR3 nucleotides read TGCGCCAGCAGCCCGCGGGACGCAAGCTCCTACGAGCAGTACTTC.